The 20 T cell receptor beta chains reported below all come from one sample, sequenced in a study of technical replicates of blood from a handful of donors. TCRdb's copy holds only in-frame clones and misses some; the assay was immunoSEQ multiplex PCR. The sample holds about 83,000 clones, 90% to 95% seen once. Sequencing input: T cells isolated from PBMCs. The source of these receptors is a human donor in good health.

The rearrangement uses TRBV5-1 and TRBJ2-7; 8 positions agree with TRBD2. There are 16 residues in the CDR3. Germline CDR1 SGHRS, CDR2 YFSETQ. The J segment lost 6 bases and the V segment lost 2 bases, leaving 13 bases of the junction unmatched. The CDR3 bases are TGCGCCAGCAGCTTAGCGGGAGCGAGCCGAAGTGGCGAGCAGTACTTC. Translating it yields CASSLAGASRSGEQYF.

The J gene is TRBJ1-5, the V gene TRBV4-1; 11 nucleotides match TRBD1. Germline values: CDR1 MGHRA, CDR2 YSYEKL. CDR3 length equals 17 residues. With V trimmed by 4 bases and J by 4 bases, 9 bases remained unmatched. The CDR3 loop is CASSLRDRGFGNQPQHF. DNA for the CDR3: TGCGCCAGCAGCCTCCGGGACAGGGGGTTTGGTAATCAGCCCCAGCATTTT.

The chain recombines TRBV15 with TRBJ2-1, with 13 bases that match TRBD2. J was trimmed by 4 bases and V by 0 bases; bases with no gene match: 0. The length of the CDR3 is 16 residues. CDR1 is LNHNV, CDR2 YYDKDF, per germline (reference sequence). CDR3 sequence: CATSREGLAGYNEQFF. The CDR3 coding sequence is TGTGCCACCAGCAGAGAGGGACTAGCGGGGTACAATGAGCAGTTCTTC. Drawing the rest from reference TRBV15 and TRBJ2-1, the complete variable domain is DAMVIQNPRYQVTQFGKPVTLSCSQTLNHNVMYWYQQKSSQAPKLLFHYYDKDFNNEADTPDNFQSRRPNTSFCFLDIRSPGLGDTAMYLCATSREGLAGYNEQFFGPGTRLTVL.

The V and J genes are TRBV18 and TRBJ2-7; 12 bases align to TRBD2. This CDR3 contains 15 residues. Germline V lookup: CDR1 KGHSH, CDR2 LQKENI. The J segment lost 13 bases and the V segment lost 6 bases, leaving 16 bases of the junction unmatched. CDR3 nucleotides: TGTGCCAGCTCGCCGGACCTAGGGACTAGCGGGCTAAGCTACTTC. This gives the protein CASSPDLGTSGLSYF.

The chain recombines TRBV11-2 with TRBJ2-1, with no clear D. This CDR3 region has 13 residues. Germline V gives CDR1 SGHAT, CDR2 FQNNGV. The V end was cut by 7 bases, the J end by 8 bases, with 15 bases between. The CDR3 nucleotides read TGTGCCAGCACGAACCCTCAAGCCCATGAGCAGTTCTTC. Translation: CASTNPQAHEQFF.

The rearrangement links TRBV29-1 to TRBJ2-7, with TRBD1 matching over 9 bases. Germline V gene data show CDR1 as SQVTM and CDR2 as ANQGSEA. The CDR3 contains 13 residues. With V trimmed by 6 bases and J by 0 bases, 3 bases remained unmatched. DNA of the CDR3: TGCAGCGTCCGGACAGGGGCCTCCTACGAGCAGTACTTC. Protein product: CSVRTGASYEQYF.

The chain links TRBV2 to TRBJ1-5; 7 bases align to TRBD1. The ends lost 7 bases at V and 6 bases at J; junction bases unmatched: 6. Germline V gene lookup returns CDR1 SNHLY and CDR2 FYNNEI. This CDR3 region has 13 residues. The CDR3 reads CASTNRGGQPQHF. Written as DNA, the CDR3 is TGTGCCAGCACAAACAGGGGTGGTCAGCCCCAGCATTTT.

The genes are TRBV21-1 and TRBJ2-5; the DNA was not used to check the table's D call, TRBD2. TRBV21-1 is given as a pseudogene. This CDR3 has 16 amino acids. In DNA, the CDR3 is TGTGCCAGCAGCCCCACCGTGGGGCGGGGGAAAGAGACCCAGTACTTC. Residues: CASSPTVGRGKETQYF.

This chain links TRBV28 with TRBJ2-3, with D possibly being TRBD1 (5 bases). The germline V gene has CDR1 MDHEN and CDR2 SYDVKM. Trimming left V 5 bases short and J 0 bases short, with 12 bases between. CDR3 length: 15 amino acids. CDR3 sequence: CASSETTDSTDTQYF. As DNA, the CDR3 is TGTGCCAGCAGTGAGACGACAGACAGCACAGATACGCAGTATTTT. Full variable domain (outside the CDR3, taken from reference TRBV28 and TRBJ2-3): DVKVTQSSRYLVKRTGEKVFLECVQDMDHENMFWYRQDPGLGLRLIYFSYDVKMKEKGDIPEGYSVSREKKERFSLILESASTNQTSMYLCASSETTDSTDTQYFGPGTRLTVL.

The chain is built from TRBV7-9 and TRBJ2-7; TRBD2 aligns across 7 bases. The CDR3 runs 15 residues. The junction had 4 bases not matched to a gene; V was cut back by 0 bases and J by 2 bases. Germline V CDR1 and CDR2: SEHNR, FQNEAQ (reference sequence). The CDR3 loop reads CASSLAGGETYEQYF. The CDR3 region has the DNA TGTGCCAGCAGCTTAGCGGGAGGGGAGACCTACGAGCAGTACTTC. Together with reference TRBV7-9 and TRBJ2-7, the CDR3 gives the full variable domain: DTGVSQNPRHKITKRGQNVTFRCDPISEHNRLYWYRQTLGQGPEFLTYFQNEAQLEKSRLLSDRFSAERPKGSFSTLEIQRTEQGDSAMYLCASSLAGGETYEQYFGPGTRLTVT.

The rearrangement joins TRBV30 to TRBJ2-7; D remains ambiguous. The CDR3 runs 12 residues. The germline V gene encodes CDR1 GTSNPN and CDR2 SVGIG (reference sequence). Trimming shortened V by 0 bases and J by 4 bases, and 7 bases separated the two germline ends. The CDR3 sequence: CAWSVAQYEQYF. DNA of the CDR3: TGTGCCTGGAGTGTAGCCCAATACGAGCAGTACTTC.

The chain uses TRBV7-3 and TRBJ2-1; TRBD2 matches at 9 bases. The CDR3 is made up of 15 amino acids. Germline V CDR1 and CDR2: SGHTA, FQGTGA. With 3 bases clipped from V and 4 bases from J, the junction kept 4 bases outside the gene matches. CDR3 residues: CASSLSAGGYNEQFF. CDR3 sequence (DNA): TGTGCCAGCAGCTTGTCGGCGGGGGGGTACAATGAGCAGTTCTTC.

Concerning this clone: The junction shows a germline mismatch at one end, possibly a read error. This chain connects TRBV28 to TRBJ2-7; 14 nucleotides line up with TRBD2. The CDR3 sequence is 14 residues long. Germline V gives CDR1 MDHEN, CDR2 SYDVKM. In nucleotides, the CDR3 is TGTGCCAGCACCTCCTCGGGACTAGCGGGAGTAAGAGGCTTC. Translating gives CASTSSGLAGVRGF.

CDR3 protein: CASSSAGGANTGELFF. The CDR3 coding sequence is TGTGCCAGCAGCTCGGCGGGAGGGGCGAACACCGGGGAGCTGTTTTTT. The chain is built from TRBV9 and TRBJ2-2; 9 bases match TRBD2. Germline lookup yields CDR1 SGDLS and CDR2 YYNGEE. V lost 4 bases to trimming and J lost 0 bases; unmatched junction nucleotides: 4. The CDR3 length is 16 residues. Drawing the rest from reference TRBV9 and TRBJ2-2, the complete variable domain is DSGVTQTPKHLITATGQRVTLRCSPRSGDLSVYWYQQSLDQGLQFLIQYYNGEERAKGNILERFSAQQFPDLHSELNLSSLELGDSALYFCASSSAGGANTGELFFGEGSRLTVL.

The rearrangement links TRBV28 to TRBJ1-4; D might be TRBD1 (6 bases). The CDR3 runs 14 residues. Germline CDR1 reads MDHEN; CDR2 reads SYDVKM. The germline V and J ends were trimmed by 9 bases and 7 bases, with 18 bases remaining between them. CDR3: CASRTGHTAEKLFF. CDR3 nucleotide sequence: TGTGCCAGTCGAACAGGGCACACTGCTGAAAAACTGTTTTTT.

The rearrangement joins TRBV5-4 to TRBJ2-5; D is possibly TRBD2 (6 bases). Trimming stripped 2 bases from V and 5 bases from J, with 16 bases between. This CDR3 comprises 15 residues. CDR1 and CDR2 from the germline V gene are SGHNT and YYREEE (reference sequence). The CDR3 protein is CASSFWRDPAETQYF. The CDR3 DNA follows: TGTGCCAGCAGCTTTTGGCGGGACCCAGCGGAGACCCAGTACTTC.

V gene TRBV7-2 combines with J gene TRBJ1-1; the match to TRBD1 covers 7 bases. Germline CDR1 reads SGHTA; CDR2 reads FQGNSA. J lost 1 base, V lost 1 base, and 3 bases had no gene match. The CDR3 extends over 15 amino acids. The CDR3 here is CASSLGAGGNTEAFF. The CDR3, as DNA: TGTGCCAGCAGCTTAGGAGCAGGGGGGAACACTGAAGCTTTCTTT.

V usage is TRBV19 and J usage is TRBJ2-2; possibly TRBD1 for D (6 bases). The CDR3 spans 14 residues. Germline V gene sequence: CDR1 LNHDA, CDR2 SQIVND (reference sequence). V lost 9 bases and J lost 5, with 16 bases in between. The CDR3 DNA is TGTGCCAGCAGGGGATATAAAGTAACCGGGGAGCTGTTTTTT. This translates into CASRGYKVTGELFF.

CDR3 bases: TGTGCCATCAGTGGGGGGACAGGGGGCGTCTATGGCTACACCTTC. This sequence encodes CAISGGTGGVYGYTF. This chain links TRBV10-3 with TRBJ1-2, with 12 bases lining up with TRBD1. The CDR3 is 15 amino acids. Germline loops: CDR1 ENHRY, CDR2 SYGVKD. After removal of 4 bases from V and 4 bases from J, the junction contained 4 bases not matched to a gene.

This rearrangement joins TRBV6-4 to TRBJ2-1; TRBD1 aligns across 9 bases. V lost 2 bases and J lost 10; bases outside the gene matches: 6. The CDR3 is 14 residues long. Per germline, CDR1 MRHNA and CDR2 SNTAGT. The CDR3 here is CASSDGGQGGEQFF. The CDR3 DNA reads as TGTGCCAGCAGTGACGGGGGACAGGGTGGGGAGCAGTTCTTC.